Listed below are T cell receptor beta chains from one sample, sequenced in a study of shared clonotypes between healthy human individuals. Here immunoSEQ multiplex PCR was the method, and the copy in TCRdb shows in-frame clones only, minus some. The table records 660,000 or so clones, around 96% of them present only once. The sample comprised naive CD8+ T cells sorted from blood. These receptor sequences come from a woman younger than 45 in good health. The CDR3 runs from the conserved cysteine through the conserved F or W. Fields, in order: D gene, CDR3 length, V gene, J gene, clone size, CDR3 DNA, CDR3 protein. The D gene is left open where the match is weak. Clone size, where shown, is once, few, many, or a class for clones that have expanded.

D: NA; length: 12; V: TRBV28; J: TRBJ2-2; size: NA; DNA: TGTGCCAGCAGTTTATACGGCGGGGAGCTGTTTTTT; CDR3: CASSLYGGELFF
D: NA; length: 14; V: TRBV6-4; J: TRBJ1-2; size: NA; DNA: TGTGCCAGCAGTGACAGGGAGAAAAACTATGGCTACACCTTC; CDR3: CASSDREKNYGYTF
D: NA; length: 13; V: TRBV5-8; J: TRBJ2-7; size: NA; DNA: TGTGCCAGCAGCTTGGGACAGTCCTACGAGCAGTACTTC; CDR3: CASSLGQSYEQYF
D: NA; length: 14; V: TRBV6-6; J: TRBJ1-1; size: NA; DNA: TGTGCCAGCAGTTACAGCGGGTTGGGCACTGAAGCTTTCTTT; CDR3: CASSYSGLGTEAFF
D: TRBD2; length: 16; V: TRBV27; J: TRBJ2-7; size: NA; DNA: TGTGCCAGCGGTACAATTACTAGCGGGAATATCTACGAGCAGTACTTC; CDR3: CASGTITSGNIYEQYF
D: NA; length: 18; V: TRBV19; J: TRBJ1-5; size: NA; DNA: TGTGCCAGTAGTATAGAGTTGGGGGACATATACAGCAATCAGCCCCAGCATTTT; CDR3: CASSIELGDIYSNQPQHF
D: NA; length: 13; V: TRBV28; J: TRBJ2-1; size: once; DNA: TGTGCCAGCAGTTTAGATAGGGCCAATGAGCAGTTCTTC; CDR3: CASSLDRANEQFF
D: TRBD1; length: 17; V: TRBV4-2; J: TRBJ2-4; size: NA; DNA: TGTGCCAGCAGCCGGGACAGGGGGTGGGGATACAAAAACATTCAGTACTTC; CDR3: CASSRDRGWGYKNIQYF
D: NA; length: 15; V: TRBV28; J: TRBJ2-1; size: NA; DNA: TGTGCCAGCAGGGTGGAACTTTATTCCTACAATGAGCAGTTCTTC; CDR3: CASRVELYSYNEQFF
D: NA; length: 15; V: TRBV7-9; J: TRBJ2-7; size: NA; DNA: TGTGCCAGCAGCGCACTCCTCCCAGGGCTCTACGAGCAGTACTTC; CDR3: CASSALLPGLYEQYF
D: TRBD1; length: 16; V: TRBV7-6; J: TRBJ2-7; size: NA; DNA: TGTGCCAGCAGCTTAGTACCGGGACAGAGGGGGTCCGGGCAGTACTTC; CDR3: CASSLVPGQRGSGQYF
D: TRBD1; length: 12; V: TRBV30; J: TRBJ1-2; size: NA; DNA: TGTGCCGGACCGGACAGGGTTGGCGGCTACACCTTC; CDR3: CAGPDRVGGYTF
D: NA; length: 17; V: TRBV28; J: TRBJ1-1; size: NA; DNA: TGTGCCAGCAGTTTCGAGACCTTCGACAGGCGCGGCACTGAAGCTTTCTTT; CDR3: CASSFETFDRRGTEAFF
D: NA; length: 15; V: TRBV9; J: TRBJ2-2; size: once; DNA: TGTGCCAGCAGCGGAGGCCGACAGGTTGCCGGGGAGCTGTTTTTT; CDR3: CASSGGRQVAGELFF
D: TRBD2; length: 14; V: TRBV28; J: TRBJ2-1; size: once; DNA: TGTGCCAGCAGTTTATATCGACTAGCCAATGAGCAGTTCTTC; CDR3: CASSLYRLANEQFF
D: NA; length: 13; V: TRBV4-2; J: TRBJ1-1; size: NA; DNA: TGTGCCAGCAGCCAAGGTAGGGGCACTGAAGCTTTCTTT; CDR3: CASSQGRGTEAFF
D: NA; length: 15; V: TRBV6-5; J: TRBJ2-2; size: NA; DNA: TGTGCCAGCAGTTACGGAGGGGCGGAGGCCGGGGAGCTGTTTTTT; CDR3: CASSYGGAEAGELFF
D: TRBD2; length: 14; V: TRBV27; J: TRBJ2-7; size: NA; DNA: TGTGCCAGCAGTTTTTCCAGCGGGAGACACGAGCAGTACTTC; CDR3: CASSFSSGRHEQYF
D: TRBD1; length: 16; V: TRBV7-8; J: TRBJ2-7; size: NA; DNA: TGTGCCAGCAGCCCTGCTCCGGGACAGGGTTCCTACGAGCAGTACTTC; CDR3: CASSPAPGQGSYEQYF
D: TRBD2; length: 19; V: TRBV4-1; J: TRBJ2-7; size: NA; DNA: TGCGCCAGCAGCCAAGACGCCGGGACTAGCGGGAGGCGCTCCTACGAGCAGTACTTC; CDR3: CASSQDAGTSGRRSYEQYF
D: NA; length: 13; V: TRBV7-2; J: TRBJ2-3; size: NA; DNA: TGTGCCAGCAGCTTAATGAGCACAGATACGCAGTATTTT; CDR3: CASSLMSTDTQYF
D: NA; length: 13; V: TRBV27; J: TRBJ1-1; size: once; DNA: TGTGCCAGCCAGTCCCCCGGGGGCACTGAAGCTTTCTTT; CDR3: CASQSPGGTEAFF
D: NA; length: 15; V: TRBV5-1; J: TRBJ2-5; size: NA; DNA: TGCGCCAGCAGCACAACTACTAGCATCGGAGAGACCCAGTACTTC; CDR3: CASSTTTSIGETQYF
D: TRBD2; length: 16; V: TRBV5-4; J: TRBJ2-1; size: NA; DNA: TGTGCCAGCAGCTTGCTAGCGGGAGTATCAGACAATGAGCAGTTCTTC; CDR3: CASSLLAGVSDNEQFF
D: NA; length: 16; V: TRBV11-2; J: TRBJ2-1; size: NA; DNA: TGTGCCAGCAGCTATTCAACGGGGAGCCCCTACAATGAGCAGTTCTTC; CDR3: CASSYSTGSPYNEQFF
D: NA; length: 13; V: TRBV7-9; J: TRBJ2-5; size: NA; DNA: TGTGCCAGCAGCTTAGAGGGGTGGGAGACCCAGTACTTC; CDR3: CASSLEGWETQYF
D: NA; length: 13; V: TRBV29-1; J: TRBJ2-7; size: NA; DNA: TGCAGCGTTGTAGGGCAGGGCAGCTACGAGCAGTACTTC; CDR3: CSVVGQGSYEQYF
D: TRBD2; length: 17; V: TRBV9; J: TRBJ2-3; size: NA; DNA: TGTGCCAGCAGCGTAGAGGGGCTAGCGGCTAGCACAGATACGCAGTATTTT; CDR3: CASSVEGLAASTDTQYF
D: NA; length: 12; V: TRBV27; J: TRBJ1-1; size: few; DNA: TGTGCCAGCAGTTTAATTGGGGCCGAAGCTTTCTTT; CDR3: CASSLIGAEAFF
D: NA; length: 12; V: TRBV19; J: TRBJ1-1; size: NA; DNA: TGTGCCAGTACTCGGGTGAACACTGAAGCTTTCTTT; CDR3: CASTRVNTEAFF
D: NA; length: 11; V: TRBV27; J: TRBJ1-5; size: once; DNA: TGTGCCAGCGGCATAGATCAGCCCCAGCATTTT; CDR3: CASGIDQPQHF
D: NA; length: 15; V: TRBV4-1; J: TRBJ2-7; size: once; DNA: TGCGCCAGCAGTCCTCAGGTAGGGCCCTCGTACGAGCAGTACTTC; CDR3: CASSPQVGPSYEQYF
D: NA; length: 13; V: TRBV6-5; J: TRBJ1-1; size: NA; DNA: TGTGCCAGCAGTTATGGAGAGGGCACTGAAGCTTTCTTT; CDR3: CASSYGEGTEAFF
D: NA; length: 15; V: TRBV7-2; J: TRBJ2-1; size: NA; DNA: TGTGCCAGCAGCTTAAACCTAGTAACCTACAATGAGCAGTTCTTC; CDR3: CASSLNLVTYNEQFF
D: TRBD2; length: 16; V: TRBV28; J: TRBJ2-3; size: NA; DNA: TGTGCCAGCAGTTTTGTGCGGGAGGGCCTGTCAGATACGCAGTATTTT; CDR3: CASSFVREGLSDTQYF
D: NA; length: 14; V: TRBV6-5; J: TRBJ2-3; size: NA; DNA: TGTGCCACAAAACGGCTAGCGCACACAGATACGCAGTATTTT; CDR3: CATKRLAHTDTQYF
D: NA; length: 14; V: TRBV6-6; J: TRBJ2-7; size: NA; DNA: TGTGCCACCTCCTCTGGGGGGAGCCGGTACGAGCAGTACTTC; CDR3: CATSSGGSRYEQYF
D: TRBD1; length: 13; V: TRBV29-1; J: TRBJ2-7; size: NA; DNA: TGCAGCGCTGCCGGGACAGGGGGCTACGAGCAGTACTTC; CDR3: CSAAGTGGYEQYF
D: TRBD2; length: 15; V: TRBV11-2; J: TRBJ2-1; size: NA; DNA: TGTGCCAGCAGCTTGTCGGTGCTAGCGGGAAATGAGCAGTTCTTC; CDR3: CASSLSVLAGNEQFF
D: TRBD1; length: 14; V: TRBV5-6; J: TRBJ2-3; size: NA; DNA: TGTGCCAGCAGCTCTCAGGGGGACACAGATACGCAGTATTTT; CDR3: CASSSQGDTDTQYF
D: TRBD2; length: 15; V: TRBV14; J: TRBJ2-7; size: NA; DNA: TGTGCCAGCAGCTTAAGCCGGACTAGCGGGAGTGAGCAGTACTTC; CDR3: CASSLSRTSGSEQYF
D: NA; length: 16; V: TRBV9; J: TRBJ2-1; size: once; DNA: TGTGCCAGCAGCGTACTGCCTAGTGAAGGGGTCAATGAGCAGTTCTTC; CDR3: CASSVLPSEGVNEQFF
D: NA; length: 14; V: TRBV11-3; J: TRBJ2-7; size: NA; DNA: TGTGCCAGCAGCACCGGGCTCCGGCCCTACGAGCAGTACTTC; CDR3: CASSTGLRPYEQYF
D: TRBD1; length: 14; V: TRBV10-2; J: TRBJ2-1; size: NA; DNA: TGCGCCAGCAGGGACAGGGGGCCCGACAATGAGCAGTTCTTC; CDR3: CASRDRGPDNEQFF
D: TRBD1; length: 15; V: TRBV27; J: TRBJ2-1; size: NA; DNA: TGTGCCAGCAGCCTGACAGGGTCATACAACAATGAGCAGTTCTTC; CDR3: CASSLTGSYNNEQFF
D: TRBD1; length: 14; V: TRBV19; J: TRBJ2-7; size: NA; DNA: TGTGCCAGTACATGGGGGACAGGTACCTACGAGCAGTACTTC; CDR3: CASTWGTGTYEQYF
D: TRBD2; length: 17; V: TRBV5-1; J: TRBJ2-1; size: once; DNA: TGCGCCAGCAGCTTGGCACTAGCGGGAGGGCCGGTGAATGAGCAGTTCTTC; CDR3: CASSLALAGGPVNEQFF
D: TRBD1; length: 16; V: TRBV11-1; J: TRBJ2-3; size: NA; DNA: TGTGCCAGCAGCCGCTTCGAGACAGGGATAGCAGATACGCAGTATTTT; CDR3: CASSRFETGIADTQYF
D: NA; length: 14; V: TRBV2; J: TRBJ2-2; size: NA; DNA: TGTGCCAGCAGAAGAGGCAGTGACACCGGGGAGCTGTTTTTT; CDR3: CASRRGSDTGELFF
D: NA; length: 11; V: TRBV20-1; J: TRBJ1-1; size: NA; DNA: TGCAGTGCTAGAAGTATCACTGAAGCTTTCTTT; CDR3: CSARSITEAFF
D: NA; length: 11; V: TRBV5-1; J: TRBJ1-2; size: once; DNA: TGCGCCAGCAGCTCTGGCTATGGCTACACCTTC; CDR3: CASSSGYGYTF
D: NA; length: 18; V: TRBV4-1; J: TRBJ2-1; size: NA; DNA: TGCGCCAGCAGCCAAGATCCTCCCCCGTCACTATCCTACAATGAGCAGTTCTTC; CDR3: CASSQDPPPSLSYNEQFF
D: NA; length: 14; V: TRBV29-1; J: TRBJ2-1; size: NA; DNA: TGCAGCGTTGAAAGTGGGAGTTCGTACAATGAGCAGTTCTTC; CDR3: CSVESGSSYNEQFF